This TCR beta chain originates from a study of CD8 T cells in Susac syndrome. The CDR3 length is 17 residues. The V gene's germline CDR1 is MGHRA and CDR2 YSYEKL. A word on this clonotype: At one end, the junction sequence differs from germline, possibly due to a read error.

CD8+ and CD4+ T cells taken from blood had their TCR beta sequenced. Reverse transcription of roughly 0.45 to 1 ug RNA was performed with random hexamers. The method of amplification for TCR beta CDR3 was immunoSEQ multiplex PCR, covering 54 Vbeta and 13 Jbeta. TCRdb re-called the immunoSEQ multiplex PCR reads with MiXCR, one entry per CDR3 protein. This table has some 260,000 distinct CDR3 sequences, approximately 84% appearing once. The sequenced sample consisted of CD8+ T cells from PBMCs. The TCR comes from a human donor with multiple sclerosis. The chain links TRBV4-1 to TRBJ2-7; TRBD2 matches at 14 bases. CDR3 residues: CASSQGPTSGRAYEQCF. CDR3 nucleotide sequence: TGCGCCAGCAGCCAAGGTCCGACTAGCGGGAGGGCCTACGAGCAGTGCTTC.